One and the same sample provided the 10 T cell receptor beta chains below, sequenced in a study of blood T cell repertoires in COVID-19. Repertoires were generated with immunoSEQ multiplex PCR, while TCRdb's copy carries only in-frame clones and drops some. In the table there are under 85,000 clones, approximately 85% of which are singletons. Sequencing input: peripheral blood. The receptors were gathered from an elderly man with acute or convalescent COVID-19.

This chain links TRBV7-9 with TRBJ1-4, with D possibly TRBD1 on 6 matching bases. Germline CDR1 and CDR2: SEHNR and FQNEAQ (reference sequence). The CDR3 consists of 13 residues. Deletions cut 3 bases from V and 6 bases from J, with 8 bases between. As DNA, the CDR3 is TGTGCCAGCAGCTTGACAGGAGATGAAAAACTGTTTTTT. It specifies CASSLTGDEKLFF.

The chain couples TRBV7-2 to TRBJ2-5, with D perhaps matching TRBD2 (5 bases). This CDR3 region has 14 residues. Germline V CDR1 and CDR2: SGHTA, FQGNSA. Trimming stripped 2 bases from V and 1 base from J, with 8 bases between. CDR3 bases: TGTGCCAGCAGCTTAATTGGGAGCCAAGAGACCCAGTACTTC. Residues: CASSLIGSQETQYF. The full variable domain, rest sourced from reference TRBV7-2 and TRBJ2-5, is GAGVSQSPSNKVTEKGKDVELRCDPISGHTALYWYRQSLGQGLEFLIYFQGNSAPDKSGLPSDRFSAERTGGSVSTLTIQRTQQEDSAVYLCASSLIGSQETQYFGPGTRLLVL.

The V call is TRBV5-1, the J call TRBJ1-2; D not resolved. Germline V lookup: CDR1 SGHRS, CDR2 YFSETQ. V was pared by 1 base and J by 4 bases, with 14 bases between. This CDR3 is built from 15 residues. The CDR3 DNA sequence: TGCGCCAGCAGCTTGAGCAGAGAGGAGGGCTATGGCTACACCTTC. This codes for CASSLSREEGYGYTF.

The chain uses TRBV18 and TRBJ1-1, with 8 bases identical to TRBD1. Germline CDR1 reads KGHSH; CDR2 reads LQKENI. The CDR3 is 16 amino acids. Losses at the gene ends were 5 bases for V and 1 base for J; bases not matched to a gene: 9. The CDR3 region is CASSIAGGIRNTEAFF. DNA of the CDR3: TGTGCCAGCTCAATAGCAGGGGGCATACGGAACACTGAAGCTTTCTTT.

The chain joins TRBV11-2 to TRBJ2-3; 8 bases are shared with TRBD1. Per the germline V gene, CDR1 is SGHAT and CDR2 is FQNNGV. V lost 5 bases, J lost 1 base, and 5 bases stayed unmatched. The CDR3 has 15 amino acids. CDR3 residues: CASSIGQGGTDTQYF. CDR3 nucleotide sequence: TGTGCCAGCAGCATAGGACAGGGAGGCACAGATACGCAGTATTTT.

The genes are TRBV5-5 and TRBJ2-7; D is uncertain. Germline V gene lookup returns CDR1 SGHKS and CDR2 YYEKEE (reference sequence). The CDR3 has 14 amino acids. Between the trimmed V and J ends, which lost 0 bases and 1 base, there was a span of 8 bases. In DNA form, the CDR3 reads TGTGCCAGCAGCTTGGACTCTACGTCCTACGAGCAGTACTTC. Encoded protein: CASSLDSTSYEQYF.

The V gene is TRBV25-1, the J gene TRBJ2-4, with 9 bases aligning to TRBD1. This CDR3 is 15 amino acids long. From germline, CDR1 is MGHDK and CDR2 SYGVNS. CDR3 in amino acids: CEYTGVRDRENIQYF. CDR3 in DNA: TGTGAGTACACGGGGGTGAGGGACAGGGAAAACATTCAGTACTTC.

The chain links TRBV5-6 to TRBJ1-1; D is unresolved. From germline, CDR1 is SGHDT and CDR2 YYEEEE. This CDR3 is built from 17 residues. The V end was cut by 1 base, the J end by 1 base, with 17 bases between. CDR3 residues: CASSLRGSIDQNTEAFF. Written as DNA, the CDR3 is TGTGCCAGCAGCTTGAGAGGGAGTATAGACCAGAACACTGAAGCTTTCTTT.

In DNA, the CDR3 is TGTGCCAGCAGCTTGGCACAGGGGGTGGAGACCCAGTACTTC. It yields the protein CASSLAQGVETQYF. V and J are TRBV5-6 and TRBJ2-5; 8 bases match TRBD1. This CDR3 contains 14 residues. Per the germline V gene, CDR1 is SGHDT and CDR2 is YYEEEE. After removal of 0 bases from V and 5 bases from J, the junction contained 3 bases not matched to a gene.

V and J are TRBV29-1 and TRBJ1-4; perhaps TRBD1 as D (6 bases). Germline V gene data show CDR1 as SQVTM and CDR2 as ANQGSEA. The V end was cut by 4 bases, the J end by 8 bases, with 20 bases between. The CDR3 is made up of 15 amino acids. CDR3: CSVVGALGRVEKLFF. As DNA, the CDR3 is TGCAGCGTTGTGGGGGCGTTGGGTAGGGTGGAAAAACTGTTTTTT.